This TCR beta chain is from a study of regulatory T cells in long-lasting Graves disease (dated by TCRdb to about 2021). Regarding the research as a whole: Patients with newly diagnosed Graves' disease had been on antithyroid drugs for under 3 months. The study was conducted in China and was registered as a clinical trial. Persistent Graves' disease patients were compared with newly diagnosed Graves' disease patients by peripheral blood TCR sequencing and RNA sequencing. TCR sequencing covered 13 persistent and approximately 20 newly diagnosed Graves' disease patients, around 33 samples in total. Here is what the overall study found, with its caveats: Only the TCR beta chain was sequenced and analyzed. Preferential use of TRBV28, TRBJ1-2 and TRBJ2-5 was observed in persistent disease, whereas TRBV20-1 and TRBJ2-1 were favored in newly diagnosed disease. Peripheral blood alone was examined, since thyroid tissue, which constituted the primary lesion, could not be accessed. Persistent Graves' disease patients showed lower TCR Shannon entropy and fewer highly expanded clones than newly diagnosed patients, suggesting clonal expansion. Patients with persistent disease shared more public clonotypes (about 3,000) than newly diagnosed patients did (roughly 970). The small sample size was acknowledged by the authors as a limitation that may reduce accuracy.

Interpreted using the paper, the time point label stands for: newly diagnosed GD, antithyroid drugs for less than 3 months. For both TCR sequencing and RNA sequencing, RNA was extracted from PBMCs in TRIzol. The diagnosis of Graves' disease was made according to American Thyroid Association guidelines. Patients were recruited from an endocrinology department in Xi'an, China. Each patient gave approximately 10 milliliters of peripheral blood, collected in an EDTA anticoagulant tube. Ficoll Paque Plus density gradient separation was used to isolate PBMCs, and no further T cell sorting was done. An Agilent 2100 Bioanalyzer and agarose gel were used to check RNA quality, and a NanoDrop 2000 was used to measure RNA concentration. As encoded in the germline V gene, CDR1 is SGDLS while CDR2 is YYNGEE. Ends trimmed: V by 0 bases, J by 0 bases; bases unmatched to a gene: 23. The CDR3 covers 23 residues, taking in both the cysteine and the phenylalanine. Only the CDR3 part of the read is kept: 69 bases, read in frame from the first base.

The library was obtained by multiplex PCR. Sequencing instrument: Illumina HiSeq 4000. iRepertoire HTBI primers and Arm-PCR amplification of CDR3 regions were used to construct TCR beta libraries. Before sequencing, the PCR products underwent gel purification. The original pipeline was this. A total of 62 TRBV and more than twelve TRBJ segments were identified across samples and were used for gene usage analysis of CDR3 amino acid clonotypes. COPE and FqMerger were used to merge filtered high-quality paired reads into contigs. BLAST was used to align contigs to IMGT TRBV, TRBD and TRBJ reference genes, with CDR3 defined following IMGT. Any clonotype with a frequency above 0.1% was counted as a highly expanded clone. Shannon entropy served as the measure of repertoire diversity, while the Gini coefficient captured V-J evenness. Clonotypes shared by more than one individual were considered public. The public reads were run again by TCRdb, first through fastp at Q25 and then through MiXCR, and only productive beta chains were kept. Here each entry gathers all rows of one CDR3 protein and keeps the most common genes and DNA. V and J calls and clone size were set by TCRdb, not the authors. For this sample there are 400,000 to 500,000 distinct CDR3 sequences; around 14% appear just once. The ten largest clonotypes hold approximately 15% of the sample.

As regards this clonotype: Its cognate antigen has yet to be identified. There are no base qualities to consult, and no much larger clone falls within one base.

This sample also appeared in a second study, on T cells in Graves' hyperthyroidism and ophthalmopathy. Taken from the second paper: Graves' hyperthyroidism was defined as stable when no progression to ophthalmopathy occurred over 18 months of follow-up. Hyperthyroidism patients were newly diagnosed, with disease duration under 2 months, and aged 18 to 65 years. Exclusion was applied to patients with uncontrolled infections, other autoimmune diseases, pregnancy or lactation. Clinical symptoms, serum thyroxine and TRAb, thyroid ultrasound, and orbital computed tomography formed the basis for the diagnoses. The TCR CDR3 was subjected to a first round of RT-PCR using the HTBI primer set and the Qiagen OneStep RT-PCR kit. Most expanded thyroid clonotypes (frequency above 0.001) were also detected in blood, suggesting blood repertoires may reflect thyroid immune responses. In cross-validation, a model built on a 13 V-J signature told ophthalmopathy apart from stable hyperthyroidism with approximately 90% sensitivity and roughly 83% specificity, and in testing the same model reached 80%/75%. During validation, the model predicted progression to ophthalmopathy a median of about 6.3 months ahead of onset, with approximately 70% sensitivity and 72.22% specificity. A discovery cohort of 95 to 100 patients, 43 with Graves' ophthalmopathy and under 60 with stable Graves' hyperthyroidism, was used to find distinguishing TCR V-J signatures. Whether ophthalmopathy could be predicted prospectively was tested in an independent validation cohort made up of under 20 hyperthyroidism patients plus 17 patients who later progressed to ophthalmopathy. The 100 or so discovery patients were divided at random into training and test sets in a 7:3 ratio. In addition, the study compared T-cell repertoires in thyroid tissue and in blood from 6 or 7 Graves' hyperthyroidism patients. Once sampling was done, hyperthyroidism patients were given methimazole at a starting dose of 30 mg daily, whereas ophthalmopathy patients were given high-dose intravenous methylprednisolone. A second multiplex PCR round built the libraries, followed by size selection and purification. Paired-end sequencing of the libraries was performed with 100 bp reads on an Illumina HiSeq2000. SOAPnuke was used to process the raw data, removing reads that contained adapters or uncalled bases, had a mean Phred below 15, or lacked an exact match to the constant primer or identifier. COPE v1.2.5 was used to merge the high-quality paired reads, and each unique nucleotide sequence was defined as a clonotype. Clonotypes were aligned to IMGT TRBV, TRBD and TRBJ reference segments using MiTCR v1.1. Analysis was restricted to V-J combinations with a frequency above 0.0001, which covered just over 98% of repertoires. A TCS score was defined as the ratio between F50 (clonal expansion) and ExV (chaos), using BLOSUM62-based TCRdist between CDR3 peptides within each V-J. Welch's t-statistics and random forest reduced fewer than 550 V-J features to 10 to 15, which were used in a naive Bayes classifier (R e1071). No statistical method was used to fix the sample size in advance, and group allocation was not hidden from the investigators. The paper reports TCR Vbeta CDR3 sequencing of roughly 140 peripheral blood samples: under 45 ophthalmopathy, under 80 hyperthyroidism and around 17 progressor patients.

This sequence was found in a young woman with Graves disease. Donor details come from another sample of the same person, matched by shared clones. In this chain, TRBV9 is recombined with TRBJ2-1, and 8 bases in between align with TRBD2. The sample consisted of peripheral blood mononuclear cells (PBMCs), taken at new diagnosis, from a patient treated with antithyroid drugs. The nucleotide sequence reads as follows: TGTGCCAGCAGCGTAGTGCCCCAGGGGACTAGTTTTAAGGGATTAGGCTCCTACAATGAGCAGTTCTTC. Its protein is CASSVVPQGTSFKGLGSYNEQFF.